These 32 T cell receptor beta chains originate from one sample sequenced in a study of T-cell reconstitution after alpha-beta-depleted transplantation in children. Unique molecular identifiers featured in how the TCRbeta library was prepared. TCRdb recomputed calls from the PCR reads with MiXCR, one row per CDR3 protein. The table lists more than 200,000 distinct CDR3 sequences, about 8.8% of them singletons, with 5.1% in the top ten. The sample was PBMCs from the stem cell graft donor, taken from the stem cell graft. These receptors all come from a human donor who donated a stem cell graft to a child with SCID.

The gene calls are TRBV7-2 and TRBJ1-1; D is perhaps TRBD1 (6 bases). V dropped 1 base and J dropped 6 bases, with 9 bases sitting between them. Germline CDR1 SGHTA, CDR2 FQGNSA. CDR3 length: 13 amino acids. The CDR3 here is CASSLDRDSEAFF. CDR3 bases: TGTGCCAGCAGCTTAGACAGGGACTCTGAAGCTTTCTTT.

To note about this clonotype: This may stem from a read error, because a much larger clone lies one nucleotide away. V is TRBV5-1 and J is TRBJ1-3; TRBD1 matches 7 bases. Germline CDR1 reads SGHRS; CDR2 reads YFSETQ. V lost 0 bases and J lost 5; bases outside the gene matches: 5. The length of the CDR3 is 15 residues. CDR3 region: CASSLAGGPRNTIYF. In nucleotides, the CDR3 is TGCGCCAGCAGCTTGGCAGGGGGGCCTCGAAACACCATATATTTT. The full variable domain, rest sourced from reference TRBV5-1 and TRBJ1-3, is KAGVTQTPRYLIKTRGQQVTLSCSPISGHRSVSWYQQTPGQGLQFLFEYFSETQRNKGNFPGRFSGRQFSNSRSEMNVSTLELGDSALYLCASSLAGGPRNTIYFGEGSWLTVV.

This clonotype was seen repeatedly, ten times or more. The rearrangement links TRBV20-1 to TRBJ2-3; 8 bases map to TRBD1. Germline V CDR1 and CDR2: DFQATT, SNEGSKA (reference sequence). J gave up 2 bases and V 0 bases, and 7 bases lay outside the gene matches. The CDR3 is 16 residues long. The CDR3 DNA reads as TGCAGTGCTAGAGATCCCGTACAGGGGGACACAGATACGCAGTATTTT. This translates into CSARDPVQGDTDTQYF.

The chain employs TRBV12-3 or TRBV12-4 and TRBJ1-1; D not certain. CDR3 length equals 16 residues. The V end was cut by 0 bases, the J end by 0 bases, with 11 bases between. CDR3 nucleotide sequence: TGTGCCAGCAGTTTAGCCGGTCCGAGATTGAACACTGAAGCTTTCTTT. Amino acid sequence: CASSLAGPRLNTEAFF.

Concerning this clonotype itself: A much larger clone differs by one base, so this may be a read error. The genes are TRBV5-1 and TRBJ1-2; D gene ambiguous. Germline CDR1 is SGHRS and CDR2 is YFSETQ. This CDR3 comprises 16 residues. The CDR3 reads CASSWDLTGFVRGDTF. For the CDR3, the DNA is TGCGCCAGCAGCTGGGATTTGACCGGGTTCGTCCGTGGCGACACCTTC.

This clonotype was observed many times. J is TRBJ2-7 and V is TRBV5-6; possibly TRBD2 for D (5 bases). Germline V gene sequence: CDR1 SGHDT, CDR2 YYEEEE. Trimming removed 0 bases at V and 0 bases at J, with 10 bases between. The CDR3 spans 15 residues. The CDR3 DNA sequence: TGTGCCAGCAGCTTGGTGGTTCGGGGCTCCTACGAGCAGTACTTC. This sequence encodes CASSLVVRGSYEQYF.

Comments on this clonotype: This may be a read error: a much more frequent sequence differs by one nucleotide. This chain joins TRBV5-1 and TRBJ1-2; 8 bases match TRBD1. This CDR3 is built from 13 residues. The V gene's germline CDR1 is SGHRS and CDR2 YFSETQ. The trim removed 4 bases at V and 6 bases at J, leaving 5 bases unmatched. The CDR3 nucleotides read TGCGCCAGCAGCAAGGTACAGGGGGATGGCTACACCTTC. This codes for CASSKVQGDGYTF. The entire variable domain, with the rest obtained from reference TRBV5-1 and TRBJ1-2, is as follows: KAGVTQTPRYLIKTRGQQVTLSCSPISGHRSVSWYQQTPGQGLQFLFEYFSETQRNKGNFPGRFSGRQFSNSRSEMNVSTLELGDSALYLCASSKVQGDGYTFGSGTRLTVV.

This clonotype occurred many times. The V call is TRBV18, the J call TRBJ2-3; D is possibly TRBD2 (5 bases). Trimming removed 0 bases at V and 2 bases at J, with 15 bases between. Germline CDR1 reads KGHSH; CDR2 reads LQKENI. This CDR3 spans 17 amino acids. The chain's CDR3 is CASSPPNAGLTTDTQYF. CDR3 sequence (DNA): TGTGCCAGCTCACCACCGAATGCAGGACTGACCACAGATACGCAGTATTTT.

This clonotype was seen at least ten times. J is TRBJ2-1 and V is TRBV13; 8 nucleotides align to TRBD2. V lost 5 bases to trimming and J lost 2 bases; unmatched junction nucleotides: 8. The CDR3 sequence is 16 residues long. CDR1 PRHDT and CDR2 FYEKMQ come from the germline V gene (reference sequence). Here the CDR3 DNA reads TGTGCCAGCAGCGGACAACTAGCGGAGCCCTACAATGAGCAGTTCTTC. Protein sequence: CASSGQLAEPYNEQFF.

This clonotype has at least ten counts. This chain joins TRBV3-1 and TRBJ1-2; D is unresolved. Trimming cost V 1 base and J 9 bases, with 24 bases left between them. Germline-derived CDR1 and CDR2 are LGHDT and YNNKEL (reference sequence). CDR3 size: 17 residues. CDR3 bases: TGTGCCAGCAGCCAAGGTCTACTTGGGGAGAAGGATAGGAGCTACACCTTC. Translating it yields CASSQGLLGEKDRSYTF.

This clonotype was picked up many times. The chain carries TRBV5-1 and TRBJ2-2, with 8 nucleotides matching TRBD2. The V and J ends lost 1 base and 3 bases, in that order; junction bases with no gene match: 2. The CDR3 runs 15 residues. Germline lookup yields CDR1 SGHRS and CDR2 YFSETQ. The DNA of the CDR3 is TGCGCCAGCAGCTTGCGAGCGGGGGACACCGGGGAGCTGTTTTTT. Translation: CASSLRAGDTGELFF.

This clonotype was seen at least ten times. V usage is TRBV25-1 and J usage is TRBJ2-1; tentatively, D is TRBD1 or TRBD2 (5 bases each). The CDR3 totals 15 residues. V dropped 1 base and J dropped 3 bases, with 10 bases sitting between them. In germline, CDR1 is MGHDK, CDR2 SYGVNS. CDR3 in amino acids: CASSEWAGSYNEQFF. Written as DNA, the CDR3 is TGTGCCAGCAGTGAATGGGCAGGGAGCTACAATGAGCAGTTCTTC.

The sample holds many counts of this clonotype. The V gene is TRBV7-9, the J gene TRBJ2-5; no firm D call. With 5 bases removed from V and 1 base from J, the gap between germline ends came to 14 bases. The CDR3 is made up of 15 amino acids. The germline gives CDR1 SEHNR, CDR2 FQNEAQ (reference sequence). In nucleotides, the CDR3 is TGTGCCAGCAGCCCCGGGCTCACGTTCCAAGAGACCCAGTACTTC. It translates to CASSPGLTFQETQYF.

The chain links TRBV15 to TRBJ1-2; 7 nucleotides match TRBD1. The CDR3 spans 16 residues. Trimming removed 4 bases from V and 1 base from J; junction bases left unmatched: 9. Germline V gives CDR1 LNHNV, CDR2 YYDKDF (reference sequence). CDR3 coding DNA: TGTGCCACCAGCACCGCAACAGGGGTTTTTAACTATGGCTACACCTTC. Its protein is CATSTATGVFNYGYTF.

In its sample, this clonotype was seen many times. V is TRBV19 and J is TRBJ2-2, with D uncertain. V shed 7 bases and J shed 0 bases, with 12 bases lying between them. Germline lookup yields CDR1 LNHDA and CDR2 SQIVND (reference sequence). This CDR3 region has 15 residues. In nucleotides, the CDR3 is TGTGCCAGTATTCGCTCCGGGTCGAACACCGGGGAGCTGTTTTTT. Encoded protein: CASIRSGSNTGELFF.

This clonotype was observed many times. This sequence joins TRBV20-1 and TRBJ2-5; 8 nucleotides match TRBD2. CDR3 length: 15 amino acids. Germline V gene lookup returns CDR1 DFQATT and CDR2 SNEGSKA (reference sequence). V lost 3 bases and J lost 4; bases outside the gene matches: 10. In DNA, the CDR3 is TGCAGTGCTAGCGGGGGGGCAATCGTGAGAGAGACCCAGTACTTC. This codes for CSASGGAIVRETQYF.

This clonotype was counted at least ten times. CDR3 bases: TGTGCCAGCAGCTTGTCGGGACTTGCCCAATTTAAGACAGGAACGAACACCGGGGAGCTGTTTTTT. Its translation is CASSLSGLAQFKTGTNTGELFF. The chain links TRBV5-4 to TRBJ2-2, with D perhaps assigned TRBD1 or TRBD2 (6 bases each). Germline lookup yields CDR1 SGHNT and CDR2 YYREEE (reference sequence). CDR3 size: 22 residues. V lost 1 base to trimming and J lost 0 bases, with 28 bases between them.

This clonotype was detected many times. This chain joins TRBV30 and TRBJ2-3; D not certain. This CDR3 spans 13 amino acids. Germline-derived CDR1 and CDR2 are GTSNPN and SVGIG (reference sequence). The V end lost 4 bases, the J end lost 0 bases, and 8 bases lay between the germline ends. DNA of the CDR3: TGTGCCTGGACTCGCGGCAGCACAGATACGCAGTATTTT. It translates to CAWTRGSTDTQYF.

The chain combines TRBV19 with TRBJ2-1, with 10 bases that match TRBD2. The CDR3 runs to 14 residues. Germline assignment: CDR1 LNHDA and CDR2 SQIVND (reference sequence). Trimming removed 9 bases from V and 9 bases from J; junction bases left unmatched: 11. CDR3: CASRRSGGGSEQFF. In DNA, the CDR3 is TGTGCCAGCAGGAGAAGCGGGGGGGGGAGTGAGCAGTTCTTC.

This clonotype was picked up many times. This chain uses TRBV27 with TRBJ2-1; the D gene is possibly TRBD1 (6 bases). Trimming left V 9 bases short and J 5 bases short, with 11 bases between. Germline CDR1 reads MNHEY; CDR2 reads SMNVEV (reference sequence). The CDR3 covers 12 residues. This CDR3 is CASTGWNNEQFF. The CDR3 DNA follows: TGTGCCAGTACAGGGTGGAACAATGAGCAGTTCTTC.

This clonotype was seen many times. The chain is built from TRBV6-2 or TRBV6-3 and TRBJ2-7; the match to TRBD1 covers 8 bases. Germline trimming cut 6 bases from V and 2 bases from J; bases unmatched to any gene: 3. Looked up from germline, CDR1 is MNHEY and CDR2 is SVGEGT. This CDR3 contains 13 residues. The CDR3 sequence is CASSQDRAYEQYF. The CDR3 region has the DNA TGTGCCAGCAGCCAGGACAGGGCCTACGAGCAGTACTTC.

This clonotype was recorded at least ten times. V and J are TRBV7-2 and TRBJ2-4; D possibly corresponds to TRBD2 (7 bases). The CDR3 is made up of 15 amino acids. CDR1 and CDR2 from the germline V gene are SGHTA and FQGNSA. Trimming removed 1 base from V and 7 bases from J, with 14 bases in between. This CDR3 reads CASSLVTRGGNIQYF. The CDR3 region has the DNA TGTGCCAGCAGCTTAGTAACCAGGGGAGGGAACATTCAGTACTTC.

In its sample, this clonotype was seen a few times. CDR3: CASSEALGGKVYQPQHF. The CDR3 DNA reads as TGTGCCAGCAGTGAAGCGCTTGGGGGAAAGGTCTATCAGCCCCAGCATTTT. V usage is TRBV6-1 and J usage is TRBJ1-5; possibly TRBD1 for D (5 bases). CDR1 is MNHNS, CDR2 SASEGT, per germline. The CDR3 length is 17 residues. V was pared by 0 bases and J by 5 bases, with 17 bases between.

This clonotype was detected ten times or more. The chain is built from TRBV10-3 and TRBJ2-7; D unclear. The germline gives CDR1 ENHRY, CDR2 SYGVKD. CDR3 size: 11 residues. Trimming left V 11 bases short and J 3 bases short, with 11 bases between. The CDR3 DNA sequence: TGTGCCGCCGGCCTCGGCTACGAGCAGTACTTC. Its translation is CAAGLGYEQYF.

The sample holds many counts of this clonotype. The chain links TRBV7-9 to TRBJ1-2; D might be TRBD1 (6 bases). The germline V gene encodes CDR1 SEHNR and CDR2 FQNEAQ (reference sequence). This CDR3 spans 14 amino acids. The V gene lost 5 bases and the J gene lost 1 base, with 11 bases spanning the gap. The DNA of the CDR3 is TGTGCCAGCAGCCCAGGACAGTTTAACTATGGCTACACCTTC. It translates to CASSPGQFNYGYTF.

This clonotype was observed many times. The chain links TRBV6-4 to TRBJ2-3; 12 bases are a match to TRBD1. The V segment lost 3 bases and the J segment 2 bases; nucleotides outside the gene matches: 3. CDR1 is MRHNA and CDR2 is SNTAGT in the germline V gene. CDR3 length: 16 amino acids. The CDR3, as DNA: TGTGCCAGCAGTGAAGGGACAGGGGGCTCCACAGATACGCAGTATTTT. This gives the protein CASSEGTGGSTDTQYF.

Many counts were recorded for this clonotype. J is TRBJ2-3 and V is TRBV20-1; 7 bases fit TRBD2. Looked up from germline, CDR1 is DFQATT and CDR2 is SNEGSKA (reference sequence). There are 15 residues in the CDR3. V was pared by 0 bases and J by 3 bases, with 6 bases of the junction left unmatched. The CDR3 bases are TGCAGTGCTAGAGATGCCGGGGGGAGGACAGATACGCAGTATTTT. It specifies CSARDAGGRTDTQYF.

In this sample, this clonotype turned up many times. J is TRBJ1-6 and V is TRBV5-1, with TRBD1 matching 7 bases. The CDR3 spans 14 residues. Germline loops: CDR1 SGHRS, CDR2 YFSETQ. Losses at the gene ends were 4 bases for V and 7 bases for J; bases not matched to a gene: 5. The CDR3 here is CASSLWDRNSPLHF. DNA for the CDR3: TGCGCCAGCAGCCTATGGGACAGAAATTCACCCCTCCACTTT.

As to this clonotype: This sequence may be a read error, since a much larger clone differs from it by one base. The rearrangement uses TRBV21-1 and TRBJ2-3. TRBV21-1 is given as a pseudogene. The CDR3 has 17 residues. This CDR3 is CASSKVVRPYWVDMQYF. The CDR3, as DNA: TGTGCCAGCAGCAAAGTGGTACGACCCTATTGGGTAGATATGCAGTATTTT.

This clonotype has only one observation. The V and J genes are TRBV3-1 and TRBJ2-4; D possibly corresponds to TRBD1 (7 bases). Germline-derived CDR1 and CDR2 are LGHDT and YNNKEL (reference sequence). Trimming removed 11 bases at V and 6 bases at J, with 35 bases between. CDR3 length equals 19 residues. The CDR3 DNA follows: TGTGCCTGCTCCAAGGGGGGCGAGGGGGCGGACCCACTCAGAAACATTCAGTACTTC. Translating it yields CACSKGGEGADPLRNIQYF.

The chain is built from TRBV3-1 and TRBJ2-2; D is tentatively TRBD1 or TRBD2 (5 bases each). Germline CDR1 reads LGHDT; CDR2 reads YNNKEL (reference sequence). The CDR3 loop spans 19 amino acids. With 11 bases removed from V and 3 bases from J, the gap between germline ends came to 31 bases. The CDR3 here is CACCQERARGVRDTGELFF. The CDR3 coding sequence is TGTGCCTGCTGCCAAGAGAGGGCGCGAGGGGTTCGCGACACCGGGGAGCTGTTTTTT. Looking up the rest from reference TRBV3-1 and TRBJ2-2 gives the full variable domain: DTAVSQTPKYLVTQMGNDKSIKCEQNLGHDTMYWYKQDSKKFLKIMFSYNNKELIINETVPNRFSPKSPDKAHLNLHINSLELGDSAVYFCACCQERARGVRDTGELFFGEGSRLTVL.

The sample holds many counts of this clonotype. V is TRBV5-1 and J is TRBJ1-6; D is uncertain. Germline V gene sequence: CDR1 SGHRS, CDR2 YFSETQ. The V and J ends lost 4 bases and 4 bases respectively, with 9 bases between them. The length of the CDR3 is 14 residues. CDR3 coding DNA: TGCGCCAGCAGCGTCGACCCGTATAATTCACCCCTCCACTTT. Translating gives CASSVDPYNSPLHF.